Here is one T cell receptor beta chain with its context. It lacks a known antigen. One base away there is no much larger clone; base qualities are not given. These data come from a study of regulatory T cells in long-lasting Graves disease (dated by TCRdb to about 2021). The study in broad terms: Antithyroid drugs had been taken for less than 3 months by newly diagnosed Graves' disease patients. Patients with persistent Graves' disease were compared with patients with newly diagnosed Graves' disease using TCR sequencing and RNA sequencing of peripheral blood. TCR sequencing covered 13 persistent and approximately 20 newly diagnosed Graves' disease patients, around 33 samples in total. The study was conducted in China and was registered as a clinical trial. What the work shows at the level of the full study, not this receptor alone: As a limitation, the authors acknowledged that the small sample size may reduce accuracy. Preferential use of TRBV28, TRBJ1-2 and TRBJ2-5 was observed in persistent disease, whereas TRBV20-1 and TRBJ2-1 were favored in newly diagnosed disease. Sequencing and analysis were limited to the TCR beta chain. Persistent patients shared more public clonotypes among themselves (approximately 2,500) than newly diagnosed patients did (over 950). Because the primary lesion, thyroid tissue, could not be accessed, the study looked at peripheral blood alone. Lower TCR Shannon entropy and fewer highly expanded clones were observed in persistent Graves' disease patients than in newly diagnosed patients, which suggested clonal expansion.

The label giving this sample's time point can be read as: newly diagnosed GD, antithyroid drugs for less than 3 months. For both TCR sequencing and RNA sequencing, RNA was extracted from PBMCs in TRIzol. The diagnosis of Graves' disease followed American Thyroid Association guidelines. The patients came from an endocrinology department in Xi'an, China. Each patient gave approximately 9 milliliters of peripheral blood, collected in an EDTA anticoagulant tube. Ficoll Paque Plus density gradient separation was used to isolate PBMCs, and no further T cell sorting was done. An Agilent 2100 Bioanalyzer and agarose gel were used to check RNA quality, and a NanoDrop 2000 was used to measure RNA concentration. Libraries were constructed by multiplex PCR. This sample was sequenced with an Illumina HiSeq 4000. CDR3 regions were amplified by Arm-PCR with iRepertoire HTBI primers to construct TCR beta libraries. Gel purification was performed on PCR products prior to sequencing. As for how the authors treated the data: A total of roughly 65 TRBV and approximately 15 TRBJ segments were identified across samples and were used for gene usage analysis of CDR3 amino acid clonotypes. Filtered high-quality paired reads were merged into contigs using COPE and FqMerger. BLAST was used to align contigs to IMGT TRBV, TRBD and TRBJ reference genes, with CDR3 defined following IMGT. Any clonotype with a frequency above 0.1% was counted as a highly expanded clone. Shannon entropy was used to measure repertoire diversity, and the Gini coefficient was used to measure V-J evenness. Public clonotypes were defined as clonotypes shared by more than one individual. The public reads were run again by TCRdb, first through fastp at Q25 and then through MiXCR, and only productive beta chains were kept. CDR3 protein duplicates are merged, each entry listing the most common genes and DNA. TCRdb's processing, not the authors' own work, is the source of the V and J calls. For this sample there are around 360,000 distinct CDR3 sequences; roughly 16% appear just once. Of the sample, 20% to 25% is held by the ten largest clones.

The germline V gene sets CDR1 to MNHGY and CDR2 to SVAAGI. The CDR3 has 16 amino acids, counting the end cysteine and phenylalanine. Just the 48-base CDR3 DNA is kept, in frame starting at base 1. Trimming removed 3 bases from V and 2 bases from J, leaving 14 bases between the germline ends. The same data also contributed to another study, on T cells in Graves' hyperthyroidism and ophthalmopathy. That second report states: Graves' hyperthyroidism was defined as stable when no progression to ophthalmopathy occurred over 18 months of follow-up. Hyperthyroidism patients were aged 18 to 65 years and newly diagnosed, with disease duration of less than 2 months. Exclusion was applied to patients with uncontrolled infections, other autoimmune diseases, pregnancy or lactation. Diagnoses were established on the basis of clinical symptoms, serum thyroxine and TRAb, thyroid ultrasound, and orbital computed tomography. The TCR CDR3 was subjected to a first round of RT-PCR using the HTBI primer set and the Qiagen OneStep RT-PCR kit. Most expanded thyroid clonotypes (frequency above 0.001) were also detected in blood, a finding suggesting that blood repertoires may reflect thyroid immune responses. A model built on a 13 V-J signature distinguished ophthalmopathy from stable hyperthyroidism, reaching about 88% sensitivity and about 81% specificity in cross-validation and 80%/75% in testing. In validation, the model predicted progression to ophthalmopathy a median of approximately 6.6 months before onset, with about 71% sensitivity and 72.22% specificity. To identify TCR V-J signatures that set the groups apart, the researchers used a discovery cohort of 100 patients, made up of some 41 with Graves' ophthalmopathy and about 55 with stable Graves' hyperthyroidism. Prospective prediction of ophthalmopathy was tested in an independent validation cohort consisting of under 20 hyperthyroidism patients and some 16 patients who later progressed to ophthalmopathy. The 95 to 100 discovery patients were randomly divided into training and test sets at a 7:3 ratio. The study also compared thyroid tissue and blood T-cell repertoires from a handful of Graves' hyperthyroidism patients. After blood sampling, hyperthyroidism patients were treated with methimazole at a starting dose of 30 mg daily, and ophthalmopathy patients were treated with high-dose intravenous methylprednisolone. Libraries were constructed in a second round of multiplex PCR, after which size selection and purification were performed. The libraries were sequenced on an Illumina HiSeq2000 using paired-end 100 bp reads. SOAPnuke was used to process the raw data, removing reads that contained adapters or uncalled bases, had a mean Phred below 15, or lacked an exact match to the constant primer or identifier. High-quality paired reads were merged using COPE v1.2.5, and each unique nucleotide sequence was defined as a clonotype. MiTCR v1.1 was used to align clonotypes to the IMGT TRBV, TRBD and TRBJ reference segments. Only V-J combinations with frequency above 0.0001, covering approximately 99% of repertoires, were analysed. A TCS score was defined as the ratio of F50 (clonal expansion) to E x V (chaos), with BLOSUM62-based TCRdist applied between CDR3 peptides within each V-J. Welch's t-statistics and random forest reduced fewer than 600 V-J features to 10 to 15, which were used in a naive Bayes classifier (R e1071). No statistical method was used to set the sample size in advance, and investigators knew the group allocation. According to the paper, TCR Vbeta CDR3 sequencing was carried out on around 140 peripheral blood samples, which came from more than 40 ophthalmopathy, 75 to 80 hyperthyroidism and around 17 progressor patients.

This sequence uses TRBV6-9 and TRBJ1-5, with the D segment identity uncertain. The source was peripheral blood mononuclear cells (PBMCs), collected at new diagnosis, from a patient treated with antithyroid drugs. The sequence was obtained from a woman between 18 and 30 years old with Graves disease. Donor details come from another sample of the same person, matched by shared clones. The CDR3 has the sequence CASSYSVSLGNQPQHF. The nucleotides read TGTGCCAGCAGTTACTCCGTTTCCCTTGGCAATCAGCCCCAGCATTTT.